The 27 T cell receptor beta chains reported below all come from one sample, sequenced in a study of T cells in Graves' hyperthyroidism and ophthalmopathy. The CDR3 regions of TCR beta were amplified from RNA transcripts. The primer set for the first-round RT-PCR of the TCR CDR3 was HTBI. Each CDR3 protein gets one entry after TCRdb re-called the multiplex PCR reads with MiXCR. The sample yields some 600,000 distinct CDR3 sequences, approximately 15% seen once. Sequencing was done on a sample of blood. All receptors come from a woman aged 25 to 39 with Graves' hyperthyroidism that later progressed to Graves' ophthalmopathy.

This clonotype was counted at least ten times. V usage is TRBV19 and J usage is TRBJ1-4; D might be TRBD1 (5 bases). Germline lookup yields CDR1 LNHDA and CDR2 SQIVND (reference sequence). The CDR3 consists of 17 residues. Trimming removed 4 bases from V and 0 bases from J, with 15 bases in between. CDR3 DNA sequence: TGTGCCAGTAGTAAACGGGACCCCTGGGCAACTAATGAAAAACTGTTTTTT. This gives the protein CASSKRDPWATNEKLFF.

In this sample, this clonotype turned up many times. The gene calls are TRBV20-1 and TRBJ2-1; 7 positions match TRBD2. This CDR3 has 15 amino acids. The germline CDR1 and CDR2 sequences are DFQATT and SNEGSKA (reference sequence). J gave up 4 bases and V 6 bases, and 12 bases lay outside the gene matches. CDR3 DNA: TGCAGTGCCAAGCCCTCTAGCGGAGCTTACAATGAGCAGTTCTTC. It yields the protein CSAKPSSGAYNEQFF.

This clonotype was detected many times. The chain couples TRBV7-9 to TRBJ1-1; the D is unclear. Trimming cost V 4 bases and J 2 bases, with 14 bases left between them. Germline V CDR1 and CDR2: SEHNR, FQNEAQ (reference sequence). CDR3 size: 15 residues. The CDR3 nucleotides read TGTGCCAGCAGCTATACTTTCGGTGGCAACACTGAAGCTTTCTTT. Residues: CASSYTFGGNTEAFF.

This rearrangement joins TRBV7-8 to TRBJ2-7; 10 bases align to TRBD2. The CDR3 covers 18 residues. CDR1 and CDR2 from the germline V gene are SGHVS and FQNEAQ. Losses at the gene ends were 4 bases for V and 3 bases for J; bases not matched to a gene: 15. This CDR3 reads CASSSRTSGDRPSYEQYF. CDR3 coding DNA: TGTGCCAGCAGCTCCCGGACTAGCGGCGATCGACCTAGCTACGAGCAGTACTTC.

Of note for this clonotype: This may be a read error, as it is one base from a much larger clone. The chain combines TRBV27 with TRBJ2-1, with D unclear. The V end was cut by 0 bases, the J end by 4 bases, with 16 bases between. Germline CDR1 is MNHEY and CDR2 is SMNVEV (reference sequence). The CDR3 contains 17 residues. The CDR3 bases are TGTGCCAGCAGTTTATCCGAACCGACCGGCCCTTACAATGAGCAGTTCTTC. Translated: CASSLSEPTGPYNEQFF.

As concerns this clonotype: Possible read error: a much larger clone is one base away. This sequence joins TRBV3-1 and TRBJ1-1; D remains ambiguous. The CDR3 runs to 13 residues. The V gene's germline CDR1 is LGHDT and CDR2 YNNKEL (reference sequence). The CDR3 nucleotides read TGTGCCAGCAGCCGGACCCCGGCCACTGGAGCTTTCTTT. Protein sequence: CASSRTPATGAFF.

There are many counts of this clonotype. The chain carries TRBV7-3 and TRBJ1-1; D is ambiguous. V was pared by 2 bases and J by 3 bases, with 7 bases between. The CDR3 sequence is 13 residues long. Germline V gene lookup returns CDR1 SGHTA and CDR2 FQGTGA. Written as DNA, the CDR3 is TGTGCCAGCAGCTTAGACCCCGACACTGAAGCTTTCTTT. Translating it yields CASSLDPDTEAFF.

This clonotype was counted at least ten times. The J gene is TRBJ2-7, the V gene TRBV6-2 or TRBV6-3, with TRBD2 matching 10 bases. CDR3 length: 13 amino acids. Trimming removed 6 bases from V and 5 bases from J; junction bases left unmatched: 4. From germline, CDR1 is MNHEY and CDR2 SVGEGT. CDR3 protein: CASRASGSNEQYF. The DNA of the CDR3 is TGTGCCAGCAGGGCTAGCGGGAGTAACGAGCAGTACTTC.

The chain has TRBV10-2 and TRBJ1-5; D gene uncertain. V gave up 5 bases and J gave up 6 bases, with 11 bases separating them. Germline V gene data show CDR1 as WSHSY and CDR2 as SAAADI. The length of the CDR3 is 13 residues. The CDR3 region is CASSPGGIQPQHF. In DNA, the CDR3 is TGCGCCAGCAGTCCAGGAGGGATTCAGCCCCAGCATTTT.

This clonotype was detected ten times or more. The genes are TRBV24-1 and TRBJ1-2; D gene unclear. The CDR3 has 12 residues. From germline, CDR1 is KGHDR and CDR2 SFDVKD. Trimming stripped 4 bases from V and 0 bases from J, with 2 bases between. The CDR3 DNA reads TGTGCCACCAGTGACACTAACTATGGCTACACCTTC. Translation gives CATSDTNYGYTF.

This clonotype was seen ten or more times. This chain joins TRBV28 and TRBJ1-1, with 7 bases lining up with TRBD1. Trimming took 3 bases from V and 4 from J; bases not matched to a gene: 8. Per germline, CDR1 MDHEN and CDR2 SYDVKM. This CDR3 comprises 15 residues. In nucleotides, the CDR3 is TGTGCCAGCAGTTTGGTACAGGGGCTAGGCACTGAAGCTTTCTTT. As protein: CASSLVQGLGTEAFF.

The chain employs TRBV4-2 and TRBJ2-7; 8 positions agree with TRBD2. The germline V gene has CDR1 LGHNA and CDR2 YNFKEQ. This CDR3 is 15 amino acids long. The J segment lost 4 bases and the V segment lost 0 bases, leaving 5 bases of the junction unmatched. CDR3 sequence: CASSQDYGREYEQYF. The CDR3 DNA follows: TGTGCCAGCAGCCAAGATTACGGGAGGGAGTACGAGCAGTACTTC.

The chain combines TRBV19 with TRBJ2-5; D is perhaps TRBD2 (5 bases). Germline CDR1 reads LNHDA; CDR2 reads SQIVND (reference sequence). Trimming removed 3 bases at V and 5 bases at J, with 10 bases between. This CDR3 has 13 amino acids. CDR3 DNA: TGTGCCAGTAGTATTACTAGGAGCGAGACCCAGTACTTC. Translated, it gives CASSITRSETQYF.

This clonotype came up once. This may come from a read error, since a much larger clone is one base off. J is TRBJ1-5 and V is TRBV14; D ambiguous. The length of the CDR3 is 13 residues. CDR1 and CDR2 (germline): SGHDN, FVKESK. The V and J ends lost 4 bases and 2 bases respectively, with 6 bases between them. CDR3 protein: CASSRGCNQPQHF. The CDR3 nucleotides are TGTGCCAGCAGCCGGGGTTGCAATCAGCCCCAGCATTTT.

This clonotype came up many times. J is TRBJ2-5 and V is TRBV6-1; 10 bases are shared with TRBD2. The length of the CDR3 is 12 residues. V gave up 5 bases and J gave up 7 bases; unmatched junction bases: 1. The V gene's germline CDR1 is MNHNS and CDR2 SASEGT. The CDR3 loop reads CASSPSGGTQYF. Written as DNA, the CDR3 is TGTGCCAGCAGTCCTAGCGGGGGGACCCAGTACTTC.

There are a few counts of this clonotype. The chain is built from TRBV3-1 and TRBJ2-6; D remains ambiguous. The germline V gene has CDR1 LGHDT and CDR2 YNNKEL (reference sequence). V gave up 4 bases and J gave up 3 bases, with 10 bases separating them. This CDR3 contains 15 residues. The CDR3 coding sequence is TGTGCCAGCAGCCCCCTTTCAGTTGGGGCCAACGTCCTGACTTTC. This translates into CASSPLSVGANVLTF.

This clonotype was seen ten or more times. The rearrangement links TRBV11-3 to TRBJ1-1, with D possibly being TRBD1 (6 bases). V lost 5 bases and J 4 bases, leaving 26 bases between the germline ends. This CDR3 spans 18 amino acids. The germline V gene has CDR1 SGHNT and CDR2 YENEEA. The CDR3 region has the DNA TGTGCCAGCAGCCCGCCCAACCGACTACAGGGAATGTTCACTGAAGCTTTCTTT. It is translated as CASSPPNRLQGMFTEAFF.

With regard to this clonotype: Just one base apart from a much larger clone, this may be a read error. The chain carries TRBV9 and TRBJ2-3; possibly TRBD1 or TRBD2 for D (8 bases each). This CDR3 comprises 15 residues. CDR1 and CDR2 from the germline V gene are SGDLS and YYNGEE. The chain's CDR3 is CAGSVAGQVTDTQYF. The CDR3 nucleotides are TGTGCCGGCAGCGTAGCGGGACAGGTCACAGATACGCAGTATTTT.

CDR3 coding DNA: TGTGCCAGCACTTCTGCCCGTCGGTCGGGTAGCTATGGCTACACCTTC. Translation gives CASTSARRSGSYGYTF. The J gene is TRBJ1-2, the V gene TRBV27, with D uncertain. V lost 7 bases, J lost 4 bases, and 22 bases lay in between. CDR1 and CDR2 from the germline V gene are MNHEY and SMNVEV (reference sequence). The CDR3 is made up of 16 amino acids.

In this sample, this clonotype turned up many times. CDR3 amino acids: CASSAGLIPNTEAFF. In nucleotides, the CDR3 is TGTGCCAGCAGCGCCGGACTTATACCGAACACTGAAGCTTTCTTT. This chain joins TRBV7-9 and TRBJ1-1; D is undetermined. The CDR3 spans 15 residues. Trimming pared 5 bases from V and 1 base from J, leaving 14 bases between. CDR1 and CDR2 from the germline V gene are SEHNR and FQNEAQ (reference sequence). Filled out from reference TRBV7-9 and TRBJ1-1, the complete variable domain reads DTGVSQNPRHKITKRGQNVTFRCDPISEHNRLYWYRQTLGQGPEFLTYFQNEAQLEKSRLLSDRFSAERPKGSFSTLEIQRTEQGDSAMYLCASSAGLIPNTEAFFGQGTRLTVV.

This clonotype came up a few times. Compared with germline, one end of the junction differs, possibly owing to a read error. The gene calls are TRBV5-4 and TRBJ2-1; TRBD2 matches at 9 bases. Germline V gene data show CDR1 as SGHNT and CDR2 as YYREEE (reference sequence). This CDR3 spans 15 amino acids. The CDR3 region is CASSLAGGGYDEQFF. The CDR3 DNA sequence: TGTGCCAGCAGCTTAGCGGGAGGCGGCTACGATGAGCAGTTCTTC.

In regard to this clonotype: A read error is possible here, since a much larger clone lies one base away. The chain couples TRBV12-3 or TRBV12-4 to TRBJ2-1, with D maybe TRBD1 (5 bases). CDR3 size: 13 residues. Trimming left V 5 bases short and J 10 bases short, with 15 bases between. CDR3 nucleotides: TGTGCCAGCAGTGACAGAGCGTCCTACGAGCAGTTCTTC. Its translation is CASSDRASYEQFF.

This clonotype was observed a handful of times. The CDR3 loop is CASSLLGAAFYEQYF. The CDR3 coding sequence is TGCGCCAGCAGCCTTCTGGGCGCAGCATTCTACGAGCAGTACTTC. V usage is TRBV4-1 and J usage is TRBJ2-7, with unresolved D. Per the germline V gene, CDR1 is MGHRA and CDR2 is YSYEKL. The CDR3 is 15 amino acids. Trimming pared 4 bases from V and 3 bases from J, leaving 16 bases between.

This clonotype was seen only a few times. The V call is TRBV9, the J call TRBJ2-7, with D possibly being TRBD2 (6 bases). The CDR3 is 13 amino acids. The V end was cut by 4 bases, the J end by 5 bases, with 13 bases between. Germline CDR1 SGDLS, CDR2 YYNGEE. The CDR3 sequence is CASSWEAGNEQYF. The DNA for the CDR3 is TGTGCCAGCAGCTGGGAGGCGGGGAACGAGCAGTACTTC.

This clonotype was counted ten times or more. V is TRBV7-9 and J is TRBJ2-6; 9 positions match TRBD1. CDR3 length: 18 residues. Unmatched junction bases numbered 9, after V lost 4 bases and J lost 2 bases. Per germline, CDR1 SEHNR and CDR2 FQNEAQ (reference sequence). As DNA, the CDR3 is TGTGCCAGCAGCTCCGCCGGGACAGGGACCCCTGGGGCCAACGTCCTGACTTTC. Translating gives CASSSAGTGTPGANVLTF.

Ten or more counts support this clonotype. The chain combines TRBV11-3 with TRBJ2-7; D might be TRBD1 or TRBD2, each matching 5 bases. There are 14 residues in the CDR3. Germline V lookup: CDR1 SGHNT, CDR2 YENEEA. V shed 5 bases and J shed 2 bases, with 13 bases lying between them. The CDR3 DNA sequence: TGTGCCAGCAGCCCCGGGACGTCCACCTACGAGCAGTACTTC. Its translation: CASSPGTSTYEQYF.

This clonotype was counted a few times. A much larger clone lies a single base off, so this may be a read error. The chain combines TRBV2 with TRBJ1-5, with TRBD1 identical over 9 bases. This CDR3 is 12 amino acids long. Germline V lookup: CDR1 SNHLY, CDR2 FYNNEI. The CDR3 region has the DNA TGTGCCAGCGGAGGGACAGGGTCCCCCCGGCATTTT. This sequence encodes CASGGTGSPRHF.